Following are 2 T cell receptor beta chains from one sample sequenced in a study of blood T cell repertoires in COVID-19. Data came from immunoSEQ multiplex PCR; TCRdb stores just in-frame clones and leaves some out. Found here are 35,000 to 50,000 clones, more than 65% of them singletons; the top ten hold around 4.4%. Sequences were obtained from peripheral blood. All receptors come from a woman aged 70-85 years with acute or convalescent COVID-19.

The V and J genes are TRBV7-9 and TRBJ2-1, with 9 positions matching TRBD1. This CDR3 contains 17 residues. Per germline, CDR1 SEHNR and CDR2 FQNEAQ (reference sequence). V trimming: 7 bases; J trimming: 5 bases; junction bases outside the gene matches: 15. The CDR3 region is CASTTANWGQGDNEQFF. Written as DNA, the CDR3 is TGTGCCAGCACCACCGCGAATTGGGGACAGGGAGACAATGAGCAGTTCTTC.

This clone has more than one count but fewer than ten. The V call is TRBV19, the J call TRBJ2-7, with D possibly TRBD2 on 6 matching bases. The CDR3 runs to 16 residues. In germline, CDR1 is LNHDA, CDR2 SQIVND (reference sequence). Trimming pared 8 bases from V and 1 base from J, leaving 21 bases between. The CDR3 loop reads CASAASRDWKSYEQYF. DNA for the CDR3: TGTGCCAGTGCCGCTTCCAGGGACTGGAAATCCTACGAGCAGTACTTC.